The 30 T cell receptor beta chains reported below all come from one sample, sequenced in a study of cytomegalovirus exposure and HLA in healthy donors. 60 Vbeta and 13 Jbeta primers were used in PCR. Using immunoSEQ multiplex PCR, the repertoire was profiled, and TCRdb retains in-frame clones only, with some absent. The table includes some 160,000 clones, more than 65% detected once. Sequencing was done on a sample of PBMCs. These receptors came from a woman aged 45-60 years in good health and CMV-seronegative.

The J gene is TRBJ2-3, the V gene TRBV7-2; 8 positions agree with TRBD2. Germline trimming cut 2 bases from V and 2 bases from J; bases unmatched to any gene: 6. The CDR3 length is 16 residues. The germline CDR1 and CDR2 sequences are SGHTA and FQGNSA. The CDR3, as DNA: TGTGCCAGCAGCTTACTTCCGGGGGGGTACACAGATACGCAGTATTTT. Its translation: CASSLLPGGYTDTQYF.

This chain links TRBV11-3 with TRBJ2-3; perhaps TRBD1 as D (6 bases). Germline V gives CDR1 SGHNT, CDR2 YENEEA. Trimming cost V 5 bases and J 0 bases, with 12 bases left between them. This CDR3 comprises 15 residues. The CDR3 protein is CASSITGSSTDTQYF. The CDR3 DNA reads TGTGCCAGCAGCATTACAGGGTCAAGCACAGATACGCAGTATTTT.

Only a few counts were recorded for this clone. The chain couples TRBV7-9 to TRBJ2-7; the D gene is possibly TRBD1 (6 bases). CDR1 and CDR2 (germline): SEHNR, FQNEAQ (reference sequence). Trimming removed 5 bases from V and 7 bases from J, with 9 bases in between. This CDR3 has 11 residues. DNA for the CDR3: TGTGCCAGCAGCACAGGGACAGAGCAGTACTTC. Amino acids: CASSTGTEQYF.

V usage is TRBV7-9 and J usage is TRBJ1-5; D not resolved. Germline CDR1 SEHNR, CDR2 FQNEAQ (reference sequence). V was shortened by 0 bases and J by 4 bases, with 7 bases between the two germline ends. The CDR3 consists of 14 residues. The CDR3 sequence: CASSLAAGNQPQHF. CDR3 nucleotide sequence: TGTGCCAGCAGCTTAGCGGCCGGGAATCAGCCCCAGCATTTT. Based on the CDR3 plus reference TRBV7-9 and TRBJ1-5, the full variable domain is DTGVSQNPRHKITKRGQNVTFRCDPISEHNRLYWYRQTLGQGPEFLTYFQNEAQLEKSRLLSDRFSAERPKGSFSTLEIQRTEQGDSAMYLCASSLAAGNQPQHFGDGTRLSIL.

The rearrangement uses TRBV7-9 and TRBJ2-3, with 12 bases identical to TRBD2. Germline assignment: CDR1 SEHNR and CDR2 FQNEAQ (reference sequence). The CDR3 is 16 amino acids. Unmatched junction bases numbered 3, after V lost 3 bases and J lost 2 bases. In DNA form, the CDR3 reads TGTGCCAGCAGCTTGCGACTAGCGGGAGCCACAGATACGCAGTATTTT. It translates to CASSLRLAGATDTQYF.

The V and J genes are TRBV5-1 and TRBJ1-1, with 7 positions matching TRBD1. V gave up 4 bases and J gave up 4 bases; unmatched junction bases: 7. Per germline, CDR1 SGHRS and CDR2 YFSETQ. This CDR3 is 14 amino acids long. In nucleotides, the CDR3 is TGCGCCAGCAGCGACGGACAGGAAGGCACTGAAGCTTTCTTT. It encodes CASSDGQEGTEAFF.

V usage is TRBV5-1 and J usage is TRBJ2-3; 10 nucleotides match TRBD1. The CDR3 length is 16 residues. The germline V gene has CDR1 SGHRS and CDR2 YFSETQ. V trimming: 3 bases; J trimming: 1 base; junction bases outside the gene matches: 5. In DNA form, the CDR3 reads TGCGCCAGCAGCTCGGGACAGGGGTCTGGCACAGATACGCAGTATTTT. It is translated as CASSSGQGSGTDTQYF. Looking up the rest from reference TRBV5-1 and TRBJ2-3 gives the full variable domain: KAGVTQTPRYLIKTRGQQVTLSCSPISGHRSVSWYQQTPGQGLQFLFEYFSETQRNKGNFPGRFSGRQFSNSRSEMNVSTLELGDSALYLCASSSGQGSGTDTQYFGPGTRLTVL.

The chain has TRBV7-2 and TRBJ2-7, with 9 nucleotides matching TRBD2. V trimming: 6 bases; J trimming: 4 bases; junction bases outside the gene matches: 7. In germline, CDR1 is SGHTA, CDR2 FQGNSA. This CDR3 contains 14 residues. The CDR3 spells CASRIGTSLYEQYF. The CDR3 DNA reads as TGTGCCAGCAGGATAGGGACTAGCCTATACGAGCAGTACTTC.

The chain combines TRBV11-3 with TRBJ2-7; D perhaps matches TRBD1 (6 bases). The CDR3 is 15 amino acids. From germline, CDR1 is SGHNT and CDR2 YENEEA. V lost 1 base and J lost 5, with 15 bases in between. As DNA, the CDR3 is TGTGCCAGCAGCTTAGGTGGGACAAAGTTCGACGAGCAGTACTTC. It yields the protein CASSLGGTKFDEQYF.

The J gene is TRBJ1-5, the V gene TRBV6-6; D unresolved. V was clipped by 8 bases and J by 4 bases, with 18 bases between them. The CDR3 length is 15 residues. CDR1 MNHNY and CDR2 SVGAGI come from the germline V gene (reference sequence). CDR3 sequence: CASGGRGGLNQPQHF. CDR3 DNA: TGTGCCAGCGGAGGGCGCGGAGGGTTAAATCAGCCCCAGCATTTT.

V gene TRBV29-1 combines with J gene TRBJ2-7, with 7 positions matching TRBD1. There are 13 residues in the CDR3. V lost 0 bases to trimming and J lost 7 bases; unmatched junction nucleotides: 6. In germline, CDR1 is SQVTM, CDR2 ANQGSEA. The CDR3 region is CSVEEGTAREQYF. The CDR3 DNA sequence: TGCAGCGTTGAAGAAGGGACAGCGCGGGAGCAGTACTTC.

This sequence joins TRBV2 and TRBJ2-3; the D gene is possibly TRBD2 (5 bases). The CDR3 length is 12 residues. V dropped 10 bases and J dropped 6 bases, with 14 bases sitting between them. Germline V gene lookup returns CDR1 SNHLY and CDR2 FYNNEI. The CDR3 coding sequence is TGTGCCACTCAAGCGGATGGGGATACGCAGTATTTT. It translates to CATQADGDTQYF.

About this clone itself: Different DNA sequences within this sample yield the same CDR3. This rearrangement joins TRBV4-1 to TRBJ2-1; 8 bases fit TRBD2. The V gene's germline CDR1 is MGHRA and CDR2 YSYEKL. The length of the CDR3 is 16 residues. J lost 0 bases, V lost 2 bases, and 3 bases had no gene match. CDR3 residues: CASSQTSGSSYNEQFF. The CDR3 DNA follows: TGCGCCAGCAGCCAAACAAGCGGGAGCTCCTACAATGAGCAGTTCTTC.

V gene TRBV19 combines with J gene TRBJ1-5; 8 nucleotides align to TRBD1. V dropped 5 bases and J dropped 2; count of bases not matched to a gene: 17. The germline CDR1 and CDR2 sequences are LNHDA and SQIVND (reference sequence). CDR3 length equals 19 residues. The CDR3 nucleotides read TGTGCCAGTAGTCCTAACCGGGACAGGACCCTGAGGGGCAATCAGCCCCAGCATTTT. This sequence encodes CASSPNRDRTLRGNQPQHF.

The chain has TRBV4-3 and TRBJ1-4; D is undetermined. The CDR3 spans 15 residues. CDR1 and CDR2 (germline): LGHNA, YSLEER. Trimming cost V 0 bases and J 8 bases, with 13 bases left between them. The CDR3 DNA is TGCGCCAGCAGCCAAGATGGAACGGGAGGGGAAAAACTGTTTTTT. Translated: CASSQDGTGGEKLFF.

This sequence joins TRBV7-9 and TRBJ2-5; D remains unclear. The V gene lost 0 bases and the J gene lost 5 bases, with 4 bases spanning the gap. CDR1 is SEHNR and CDR2 is FQNEAQ in the germline V gene (reference sequence). This CDR3 contains 12 residues. The CDR3 coding sequence is TGTGCCAGCAGCTTAGCGCGGGAGACCCAGTACTTC. It encodes CASSLARETQYF.

Only a few counts were recorded for this clone. V and J are TRBV10-1 and TRBJ2-3, with D tentatively TRBD2 (6 bases). The CDR3 has 13 amino acids. Looked up from germline, CDR1 is WNHNN and CDR2 is SYGVQD (reference sequence). V lost 6 bases and J lost 2, with 9 bases in between. CDR3 protein: CASRRDSTDTQYF. CDR3 nucleotide sequence: TGCGCCAGCAGGAGGGACTCCACAGATACGCAGTATTTT.

The chain recombines TRBV7-9 with TRBJ2-1, with D uncertain. With 6 bases removed from V and 0 bases from J, the gap between germline ends came to 15 bases. CDR3 size: 16 residues. Germline CDR1 SEHNR, CDR2 FQNEAQ (reference sequence). CDR3 region: CASSPMRSSSYNEQFF. CDR3 sequence (DNA): TGTGCCAGCAGTCCAATGAGGAGTTCCTCCTACAATGAGCAGTTCTTC.

V gene TRBV2 combines with J gene TRBJ2-7; TRBD2 aligns across 8 bases. Germline values: CDR1 SNHLY, CDR2 FYNNEI. The CDR3 length is 13 residues. V gave up 4 bases and J gave up 5 bases; unmatched junction bases: 4. CDR3 protein: CASSVIGRDEQYF. The CDR3 bases are TGTGCCAGCAGTGTCATCGGGAGGGACGAGCAGTACTTC.

Notes on this clone: This same CDR3 is encoded by further DNA sequences in the sample. CDR3 protein: CASKLDSSQETQYF. The CDR3 DNA follows: TGCGCCAGCAAGCTTGACAGTTCGCAAGAGACCCAGTACTTC. The rearrangement joins TRBV5-1 to TRBJ2-5; D may be TRBD1 (5 bases). The germline V and J ends were trimmed by 6 bases and 2 bases, with 14 bases remaining between them. Germline CDR1 and CDR2: SGHRS and YFSETQ. CDR3 length equals 14 residues.

This clone has a single count. The chain combines TRBV7-3 with TRBJ2-1; D unresolved. The V and J ends lost 3 bases and 5 bases respectively, with 8 bases between them. Germline CDR1 reads SGHTA; CDR2 reads FQGTGA. CDR3 length equals 13 residues. CDR3 sequence: CASSLTWNNEQFF. Written as DNA, the CDR3 is TGTGCCAGCAGCTTGACATGGAACAATGAGCAGTTCTTC.

V is TRBV28 and J is TRBJ2-5; D possibly corresponds to TRBD1 (7 bases). The CDR3 totals 16 residues. The germline V gene has CDR1 MDHEN and CDR2 SYDVKM. V lost 5 bases and J lost 4, with 20 bases in between. This chain's CDR3 is CASSPRLQGRLETQYF. DNA for the CDR3: TGTGCCAGCAGTCCACGGTTACAGGGGAGGTTAGAGACCCAGTACTTC.

This chain joins TRBV4-2 and TRBJ2-7; TRBD2 aligns across 10 bases. Germline V gene sequence: CDR1 LGHNA, CDR2 YNFKEQ. Trimming took 4 bases from V and 2 from J; bases not matched to a gene: 8. The CDR3 totals 16 residues. The CDR3 sequence: CASSRALAGATYEQYF. The CDR3 bases are TGTGCCAGCAGCCGAGCCCTAGCGGGAGCGACCTACGAGCAGTACTTC.

The chain recombines TRBV20-1 with TRBJ1-2; D unclear. Germline V gene sequence: CDR1 DFQATT, CDR2 SNEGSKA (reference sequence). The CDR3 runs to 11 residues. V lost 6 bases, J lost 3 bases, and 8 bases lay in between. The CDR3 spells CSAGEDYGYTF. The CDR3 nucleotides read TGCAGTGCCGGGGAGGACTATGGCTACACCTTC.

V is TRBV5-1 and J is TRBJ2-7; 11 positions match TRBD2. The CDR3 has 17 residues. The V segment lost 4 bases and the J segment 6 bases; nucleotides outside the gene matches: 15. In germline, CDR1 is SGHRS, CDR2 YFSETQ. CDR3 nucleotide sequence: TGCGCCAGCAGCCCTAGAGAGACTAGCGGGATTTGCGGCGAGCAGTACTTC. It specifies CASSPRETSGICGEQYF.

The CDR3 DNA is TGTGCCACCCATAGGTTCGGGGGGGCAGGGGATACGCAGTATTTT. Translated, it gives CATHRFGGAGDTQYF. This sequence joins TRBV15 and TRBJ2-3; 8 positions agree with TRBD2. The CDR3 runs 15 residues. Trimming removed 8 bases from V and 6 bases from J; junction bases left unmatched: 13. Per germline, CDR1 LNHNV and CDR2 YYDKDF (reference sequence).

On this clone itself: The identical CDR3 is also encoded by other nucleotide sequences in the sample. The V and J genes are TRBV28 and TRBJ1-1; no firm D call. CDR3 length equals 13 residues. Trimming left V 2 bases short and J 0 bases short, with 4 bases between. CDR1 is MDHEN and CDR2 is SYDVKM in the germline V gene. Written as DNA, the CDR3 is TGTGCCAGCAGTTTAACAGTGAACACTGAAGCTTTCTTT. It is translated as CASSLTVNTEAFF. Full variable domain (missing parts from reference TRBV28 and TRBJ1-1): DVKVTQSSRYLVKRTGEKVFLECVQDMDHENMFWYRQDPGLGLRLIYFSYDVKMKEKGDIPEGYSVSREKKERFSLILESASTNQTSMYLCASSLTVNTEAFFGQGTRLTVV.

The V gene is TRBV7-9, the J gene TRBJ2-3; 7 nucleotides line up with TRBD2. The V gene's germline CDR1 is SEHNR and CDR2 FQNEAQ (reference sequence). Trimming removed 5 bases from V and 4 bases from J; junction bases left unmatched: 18. The CDR3 sequence is 18 residues long. CDR3 loop: CASSVSPGLHRVADTQYF. The CDR3 bases are TGTGCCAGCAGCGTATCCCCGGGACTACATAGGGTAGCAGATACGCAGTATTTT. The whole variable domain, remainder taken from reference TRBV7-9 and TRBJ2-3, is DTGVSQNPRHKITKRGQNVTFRCDPISEHNRLYWYRQTLGQGPEFLTYFQNEAQLEKSRLLSDRFSAERPKGSFSTLEIQRTEQGDSAMYLCASSVSPGLHRVADTQYFGPGTRLTVL.

The J gene is TRBJ2-7, the V gene TRBV4-3, with TRBD1 matching 11 bases. The V gene end was trimmed by 0 bases and the J gene end by 2 bases; junction bases not matched to a gene: 0. This CDR3 has 15 amino acids. Germline loops: CDR1 LGHNA, CDR2 YSLEER. CDR3 nucleotide sequence: TGCGCCAGCAGCCAAGAGGGACAGGGGGCCTACGAGCAGTACTTC. Protein sequence: CASSQEGQGAYEQYF.

V is TRBV9 and J is TRBJ1-2; 11 nucleotides align to TRBD1. CDR3 length equals 14 residues. J was trimmed by 4 bases and V by 3 bases; bases with no gene match: 2. The germline V gene has CDR1 SGDLS and CDR2 YYNGEE. The CDR3 loop reads CASSGGQGAYGYTF. DNA of the CDR3: TGTGCCAGCAGCGGTGGACAGGGGGCCTATGGCTACACCTTC.